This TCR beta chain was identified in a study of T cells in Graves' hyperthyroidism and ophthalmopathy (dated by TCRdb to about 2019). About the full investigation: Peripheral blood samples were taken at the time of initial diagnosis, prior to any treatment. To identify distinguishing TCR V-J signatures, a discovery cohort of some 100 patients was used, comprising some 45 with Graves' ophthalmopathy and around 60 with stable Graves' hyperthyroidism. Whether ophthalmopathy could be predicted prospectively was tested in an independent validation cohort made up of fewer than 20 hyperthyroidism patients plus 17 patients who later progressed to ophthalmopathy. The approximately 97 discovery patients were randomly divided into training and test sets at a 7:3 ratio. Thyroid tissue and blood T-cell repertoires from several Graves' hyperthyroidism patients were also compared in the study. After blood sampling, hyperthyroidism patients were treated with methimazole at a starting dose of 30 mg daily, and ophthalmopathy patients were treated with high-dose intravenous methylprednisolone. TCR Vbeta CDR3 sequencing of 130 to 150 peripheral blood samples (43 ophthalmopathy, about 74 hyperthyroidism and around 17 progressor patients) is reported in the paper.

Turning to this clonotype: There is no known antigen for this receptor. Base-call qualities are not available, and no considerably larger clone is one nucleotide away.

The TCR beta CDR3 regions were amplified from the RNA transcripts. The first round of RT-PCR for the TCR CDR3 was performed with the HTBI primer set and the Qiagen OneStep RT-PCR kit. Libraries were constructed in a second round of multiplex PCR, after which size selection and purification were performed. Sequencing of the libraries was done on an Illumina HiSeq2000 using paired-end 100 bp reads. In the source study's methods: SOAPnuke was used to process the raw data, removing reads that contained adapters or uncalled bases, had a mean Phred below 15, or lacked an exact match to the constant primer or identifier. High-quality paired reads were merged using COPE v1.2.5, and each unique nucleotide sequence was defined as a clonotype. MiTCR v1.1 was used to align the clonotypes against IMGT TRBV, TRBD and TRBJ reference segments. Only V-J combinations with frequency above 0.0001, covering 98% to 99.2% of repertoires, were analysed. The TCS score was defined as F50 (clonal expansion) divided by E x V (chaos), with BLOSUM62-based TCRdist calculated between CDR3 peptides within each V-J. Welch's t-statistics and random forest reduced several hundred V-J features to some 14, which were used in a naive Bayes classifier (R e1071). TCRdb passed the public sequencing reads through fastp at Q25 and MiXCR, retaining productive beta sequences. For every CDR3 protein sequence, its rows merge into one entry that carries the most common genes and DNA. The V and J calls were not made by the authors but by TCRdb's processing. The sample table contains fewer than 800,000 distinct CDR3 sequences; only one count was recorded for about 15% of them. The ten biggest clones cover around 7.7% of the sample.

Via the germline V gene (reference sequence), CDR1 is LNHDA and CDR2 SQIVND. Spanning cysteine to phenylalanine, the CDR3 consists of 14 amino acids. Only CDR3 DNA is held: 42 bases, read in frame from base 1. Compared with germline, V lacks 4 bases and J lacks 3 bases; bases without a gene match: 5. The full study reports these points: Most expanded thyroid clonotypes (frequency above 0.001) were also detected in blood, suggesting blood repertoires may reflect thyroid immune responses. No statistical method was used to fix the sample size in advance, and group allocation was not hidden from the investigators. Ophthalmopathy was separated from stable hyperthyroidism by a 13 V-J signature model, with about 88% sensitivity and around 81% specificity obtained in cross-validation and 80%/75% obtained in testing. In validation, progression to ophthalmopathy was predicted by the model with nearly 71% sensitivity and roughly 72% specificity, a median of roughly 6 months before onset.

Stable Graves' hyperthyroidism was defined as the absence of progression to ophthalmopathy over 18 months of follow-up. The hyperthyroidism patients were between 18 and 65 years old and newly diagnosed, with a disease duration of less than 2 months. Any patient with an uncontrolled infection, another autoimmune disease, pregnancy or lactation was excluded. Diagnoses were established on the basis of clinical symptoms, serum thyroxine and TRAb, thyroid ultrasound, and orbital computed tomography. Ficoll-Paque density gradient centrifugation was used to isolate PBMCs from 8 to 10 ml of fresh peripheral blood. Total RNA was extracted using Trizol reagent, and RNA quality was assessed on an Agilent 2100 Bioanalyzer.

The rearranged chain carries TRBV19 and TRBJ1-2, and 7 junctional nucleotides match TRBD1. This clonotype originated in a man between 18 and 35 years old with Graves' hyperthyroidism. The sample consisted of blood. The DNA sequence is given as TGTGCCAGTAGTAAAAATACAGGGGACTATGGCTACACCTTC. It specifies CASSKNTGDYGYTF.